This TCR beta chain was sequenced during a study of blood T cell repertoires in COVID-19. The germline V and J ends were trimmed by 3 bases and 4 bases, with 13 bases remaining between them. The CDR3 covers 15 residues. In germline, CDR1 is SNHLY, CDR2 FYNNEI. Per the study methods: The assay estimated nucleated cells by amplifying reference gene primers. Measured with immunoSEQ multiplex PCR; TCRdb has only the in-frame clones, and not every one. D and trimming come from the DNA, and the V and J calls and clone size come from that table. The sample yields roughly 74,000 clones, just under 85% seen once.

This TCR derives from a man in his 70s with acute or convalescent COVID-19. The chain is built from TRBV2 and TRBJ1-5, with TRBD1 as a possible D gene (6 bases). The sequencing input was peripheral blood. The CDR3 nucleotides read TGTGCCAGCAGTGAGATCGGGACACCAAATCAGCCCCAGCATTTT. This codes for CASSEIGTPNQPQHF.